This T cell receptor (beta chain) was recorded in a study of T cells after yellow fever vaccination. Study-wide context: Researchers used SMART-Seq v4 Ultra Low Input to prepare fractions that had low cell numbers. The study's findings and limits: The study noted that FACS-sorted repertoires could contain abundant clonotypes contaminating from the bulk population.

Comment on this clonotype: Its antigen is unidentified. This may come from a read error, since a much larger clone is one base off.

UMIs were added to TCR cDNA along with a universal primer site when it was made by 5'RACE template switching. MiXCR, applied by TCRdb to the 5' RACE reads, yields one record per CDR3 protein. Of about 160,000 distinct CDR3 sequences in the sample, 6% to 7.5% were seen once. This receptor was taken from a man aged 18 to 29 who received the YFV17D yellow fever vaccine. The sequencing here drew on CD4+ T cells sorted from PBMCs, taken less than 6 days after the first yellow fever vaccination.

The CDR3 DNA follows: TGCGCCAGCAGCTTGGCTCCAGCGGGGGATAGCACAGATACGCAGTATTTT. Protein sequence: CASSLAPAGDSTDTQYF. The J gene is TRBJ2-3, the V gene TRBV5-1; TRBD2 aligns across 8 bases. CDR3 size: 17 residues. CDR1 and CDR2 (germline): SGHRS, YFSETQ. The J segment lost 0 bases and the V segment lost 0 bases, leaving 6 bases of the junction unmatched.